This T cell receptor (beta chain) comes out of a study of blood T cell repertoires in COVID-19. Profiled with immunoSEQ multiplex PCR; TCRdb holds only in-frame clones, not every one. The sample includes under 300,000 clones, 84% of them seen just once. This CDR3 spans 15 amino acids. Per germline, CDR1 SEHNR and CDR2 FQNEAQ (reference sequence). V lost 4 bases and J 4 bases, leaving 14 bases between the germline ends. This clonotype was sampled from a woman in her forties who had recovered from COVID-19. The sample comprised peripheral blood. The gene calls are TRBV7-9 and TRBJ1-3; a weak D match, TRBD1 (5 bases). The CDR3 sequence is CASSSGVRTGNTIYF. The CDR3 DNA follows: TGTGCCAGCAGCTCCGGAGTGAGGACAGGAAACACCATATATTTT.